The rows below give T cell receptor beta chains drawn from one sample of a study of T cell responses to AZD1222 COVID-19 vaccine. This table comes from immunoSEQ multiplex PCR, and its TCRdb copy is limited to in-frame clones, with some not included. This sample yields around 120,000 clones, of which roughly 90% are seen a single time; approximately 8.4% belongs to the top ten. The source was peripheral blood, collected on day 0 of AZD1222 vaccination. Receptors originate from an adult in good health. CDR3s include the opening cysteine and the closing phenylalanine or tryptophan. D genes are given only for firm matches. Some rows have no size entry. The others give once, few or many, or a class for an expanded clone.

.	.	TRBV6-5	TRBJ1-1	CASSYFGGGGAFF	TGTGCCAGCAGTTACTTCGGGGGCGGGGGAGCTTTCTTT
.	TRBD2	TRBV7-8	TRBJ2-1	CASSKSGAGGRYNEQFF	TGTGCCAGCAGCAAATCTGGAGCGGGGGGGCGATACAATGAGCAGTTCTTC
.	TRBD1	TRBV30	TRBJ2-5	CAWSVRGPGQYF	TGTGCCTGGAGTGTAAGGGGGCCGGGCCAGTACTTC
.	.	TRBV24-1	TRBJ2-5	CATSGGSQETQYF	TGTGCCACCAGTGGTGGCAGCCAAGAGACCCAGTACTTC
.	.	TRBV3-1/TRBV3-2	TRBJ1-5	CASSRLLGQPQHF	TGTGCCAGCAGCCGGTTATTGGGTCAGCCCCAGCATTTT
.	.	TRBV18	TRBJ1-6	CASSPPRPNSPLHF	TGTGCCAGCTCACCGCCTCGACCGAATTCACCCCTCCACTTT
.	TRBD1	TRBV19	TRBJ1-3	CASRQGAGNTIYF	TGTGCCAGTAGGCAGGGGGCTGGAAACACCATATATTTT
.	.	TRBV25-1	TRBJ1-6	CASSEYRAYNSPLHF	TGTGCCAGCAGTGAATACCGAGCCTATAATTCACCCCTCCACTTT
.	TRBD1	TRBV6-5	TRBJ1-2	CASSYSTGGAGGYTF	TGTGCCAGCAGTTACTCGACAGGGGGCGCGGGTGGCTACACCTTC
few	TRBD1	TRBV15	TRBJ2-5	CATSKIRTGTETQYF	TGTGCCACCAGCAAGATCAGGACAGGGACAGAGACCCAGTACTTC
.	TRBD2	TRBV6-1	TRBJ2-7	CASSEGAGDEQYF	TGTGCCAGCAGTGAAGGAGCGGGGGACGAGCAGTACTTC
.	.	TRBV28	TRBJ2-1	CAASGQTYNEQFF	TGTGCCGCTTCGGGCCAGACCTACAATGAGCAGTTCTTC
.	.	TRBV18	TRBJ2-1	CASSPRSTNNEQFF	TGTGCCAGCTCACCACGCAGCACCAACAATGAGCAGTTCTTC
.	.	TRBV28	TRBJ2-3	CATSRGTLTRSGTDTQYF	TGTGCCACATCGAGGGGGACCTTGACTAGATCTGGCACAGATACGCAGTATTTT
.	.	TRBV15	TRBJ2-1	CATSIGGNEQFF	TGTGCCACCAGCATCGGTGGTAATGAGCAGTTCTTC
.	TRBD1	TRBV18	TRBJ1-2	CASSPGQGAYGYTF	TGTGCCAGCTCACCGGGACAGGGGGCCTATGGCTACACCTTC
.	.	TRBV5-4	TRBJ1-2	CASSLEQNYGYTF	TGTGCCAGCAGCTTGGAACAGAACTATGGCTACACCTTC
.	.	TRBV29-1	TRBJ1-2	CSVGKGGYGYTF	TGCAGCGTTGGTAAGGGAGGCTATGGCTACACCTTC
.	.	TRBV7-3	TRBJ2-5	CASSYGAQETQYF	TGTGCCAGCAGCTATGGGGCCCAAGAGACCCAGTACTTC
.	.	TRBV4-1	TRBJ1-2	CASSHPQSANYGYTF	TGCGCCAGCAGCCATCCACAAAGCGCTAACTATGGCTACACCTTC
.	.	TRBV9	TRBJ2-1	CASSVAHGSWDEQFF	TGTGCCAGCAGCGTAGCCCATGGGAGTTGGGATGAGCAGTTCTTC
.	.	TRBV5-1	TRBJ1-2	CASSGHAGDYGYTF	TGCGCCAGCAGCGGCCACGCAGGGGACTATGGCTACACCTTC
.	TRBD2	TRBV6-6	TRBJ2-2	CAGTREAPNTGELFF	TGTGCCGGAACCCGGGAGGCCCCGAACACCGGGGAGCTGTTTTTT
once	.	TRBV27	TRBJ1-2	CASSFNAKGGGYTF	TGTGCCAGCAGTTTCAATGCCAAGGGGGGCGGCTACACCTTC
once	.	TRBV19	TRBJ1-2	CASSTTPTRPNYGYTF	TGTGCCAGTAGTACCACCCCAACGAGACCTAACTATGGCTACACCTTC
once	.	TRBV30	TRBJ2-7	CAWSGSSSRDSYEQYF	TGTGCCTGGAGTGGCTCGTCGTCTAGGGATTCCTACGAGCAGTACTTC
few	.	TRBV19	TRBJ1-3	CASKARFSGNTIYF	TGTGCCAGTAAGGCGAGGTTCTCTGGAAACACCATATATTTT
.	.	TRBV7-9	TRBJ2-1	CASSSTREEQFF	TGTGCCAGCAGCTCGACCCGGGAAGAGCAGTTCTTC
.	.	TRBV19	TRBJ1-2	CASSIWGAEGYTF	TGTGCCAGTAGTATCTGGGGCGCGGAGGGCTACACCTTC
few	.	TRBV18	TRBJ1-3	CASSPGPGPGNTIYF	TGTGCCAGCTCACCAGGGCCCGGTCCTGGAAACACCATATATTTT
.	.	TRBV10-3	TRBJ2-7	CAISPGTLYEQYF	TGTGCCATCAGTCCCGGGACACTCTACGAGCAGTACTTC
.	.	TRBV3-1/TRBV3-2	TRBJ1-5	CASSPSGDNQPQHF	TGTGCCAGCAGCCCGTCAGGGGACAATCAGCCCCAGCATTTT
.	.	TRBV6-6	TRBJ2-3	CASSFPDTQYF	TGTGCCAGCAGTTTCCCAGATACGCAGTATTTT
.	.	TRBV7-7	TRBJ2-2	CASSFLGLDTGELFF	TGTGCTAGCAGCTTTTTGGGGTTGGACACCGGGGAGCTGTTTTTT
.	.	TRBV7-2	TRBJ1-2	CASSLGGDTNYGYTF	TGTGCCAGCAGCTTAGGGGGAGATACTAACTATGGCTACACCTTC
.	.	TRBV3-1/TRBV3-2	TRBJ1-2	CASSLFLSSPVSHYGYTF	TGTGCCAGCAGCCTATTCCTCTCGTCTCCAGTGTCGCACTATGGCTACACCTTC
.	TRBD1	TRBV10-3	TRBJ2-1	CAISGDRDRGPEQFF	TGTGCCATCAGTGGAGACCGGGACAGGGGGCCTGAGCAGTTCTTC
.	.	TRBV5-8	TRBJ2-1	CASSLDSYNEQFF	TGTGCCAGCAGCCTTGACAGCTACAATGAGCAGTTCTTC
.	TRBD2	TRBV11-2	TRBJ2-5	CASSLYRTSGSRETQYF	TGTGCCAGCAGCTTATACAGGACTAGCGGGAGTAGGGAGACCCAGTACTTC
.	.	TRBV5-1	TRBJ2-1	CASKRDGPYNEQFF	TGCGCCAGCAAACGGGACGGCCCCTACAATGAGCAGTTCTTC
.	.	TRBV9	TRBJ2-1	CASSVGPGRNEQFF	TGTGCCAGCAGCGTAGGGCCAGGGAGGAATGAGCAGTTCTTC
.	TRBD1	TRBV5-1	TRBJ1-2	CASSLASGTGGYTF	TGCGCCAGCAGCTTGGCTTCCGGGACAGGTGGCTACACCTTC
.	.	TRBV5-1	TRBJ2-3	CASSLYPTGSTDTQYF	TGCGCCAGCAGCTTGTATCCAACAGGGAGCACAGATACGCAGTATTTT
.	TRBD2	TRBV28	TRBJ2-1	CASSPYSSGLNEQFF	TGTGCCAGCAGTCCCTATTCTAGCGGGCTGAATGAGCAGTTCTTC
.	.	TRBV5-4	TRBJ1-6	CASSLGGFPDSPLHF	TGTGCCAGCAGCTTGGGGGGGTTCCCGGATTCACCCCTCCACTTT
.	.	TRBV28	TRBJ2-1	CASNNPNEQFF	TGTGCCAGCAACAACCCCAATGAGCAGTTCTTC
.	TRBD1	TRBV7-3	TRBJ1-1	CASSSQTGGNTFF	TGTGCCAGCAGCTCCCAGACAGGGGGGAACACTTTCTTT
.	.	TRBV12-3/TRBV12-4	TRBJ1-2	CASSLVGYGYTF	TGTGCCAGCAGTTTAGTGGGATATGGCTACACCTTC
.	.	TRBV5-1	TRBJ1-6	CASSLGGDNSPLHF	TGCGCCAGCAGCTTGGGAGGGGACAATTCACCCCTCCACTTT
.	.	TRBV5-1	TRBJ2-3	CASSRGRGLEDTQYF	TGCGCCAGCAGTCGTGGGCGGGGGCTGGAGGATACGCAGTATTTT
.	TRBD1	TRBV30	TRBJ1-2	CAWSASGTVGYTF	TGTGCCTGGAGTGCGTCCGGGACAGTTGGCTACACCTTC
.	TRBD1	TRBV6-5	TRBJ2-7	CASNRGYEQYF	TGTGCCAGCAACAGGGGCTACGAGCAGTACTTC
.	.	TRBV12-3/TRBV12-4	TRBJ1-4	CASRKLRNEKLFF	TGTGCCAGCAGGAAACTCAGGAATGAAAAACTGTTTTTT
.	.	TRBV7-9	TRBJ2-7	CASSVAGPYEQYF	TGTGCCAGCAGCGTGGCAGGTCCCTACGAGCAGTACTTC
.	TRBD2	TRBV15	TRBJ2-3	CATASGGRSTDTQYF	TGTGCCACGGCTAGCGGGGGGCGTAGCACAGATACGCAGTATTTT
.	TRBD1	TRBV24-1	TRBJ2-2	CATSRTGEEAGELFF	TGTGCCACCAGCAGGACAGGGGAGGAGGCCGGGGAGCTGTTTTTT
.	.	TRBV9	TRBJ1-6	CASSKTTGTRNSPLHF	TGTGCCAGCAGCAAAACCACCGGGACAAGAAATTCACCCCTCCACTTT
.	.	TRBV18	TRBJ2-1	CASSPPIAGEQNEQFF	TGTGCCAGCTCACCACCTATCGCAGGGGAGCAAAATGAGCAGTTCTTC